This T cell receptor (beta chain) was sequenced for a study of blood T cell repertoires in COVID-19. Trimming removed 1 base from V and 3 bases from J, with 24 bases in between. In germline, CDR1 is SGHTA, CDR2 FQGNSA. CDR3 length equals 19 residues. Enrolled through a virtual design, the participants were between roughly 18 and 95 years of age and came from fewer than 30 US areas. The study assigned cohorts using participant-reported clinical history. Sequencing used immunoSEQ multiplex PCR; TCRdb keeps in-frame clones, though not all of them. Here the sample spans more than 300,000 clones, 88% being singletons.

This chain connects TRBV7-2 to TRBJ1-1, with a tentative D call TRBD1 (6 bases). The source of this sequence is a woman aged 18-35 years who had recovered from COVID-19. The specimen sequenced was PBMCs or T cells enriched from blood (not recorded which). The CDR3, as DNA: TGTGCCAGCAGCTTAGACCCCCCGGTGTTTGGCGCAGGGGACACTGAAGCTTTCTTT. Its translation: CASSLDPPVFGAGDTEAFF. Based on the CDR3 plus reference TRBV7-2 and TRBJ1-1, the full variable domain is GAGVSQSPSNKVTEKGKDVELRCDPISGHTALYWYRQSLGQGLEFLIYFQGNSAPDKSGLPSDRFSAERTGGSVSTLTIQRTQQEDSAVYLCASSLDPPVFGAGDTEAFFGQGTRLTVV.